The entry below describes one T cell receptor (beta chain). The entry originates in a study of blood T cell repertoires in COVID-19. Study in general: Spain, Italy and the United States supplied samples that represented acute and convalescent COVID-19. In each case, the material was cDNA or gDNA derived from T cells, B-cell-depleted T cells, or PBMCs.

V gave up 4 bases and J gave up 3 bases, with 17 bases separating them. Looked up from germline, CDR1 is SGHDT and CDR2 is YYEEEE. The CDR3 contains 16 residues. During active infection, Seattle patients enrolled and were then monitored through disease. The assay was immunoSEQ multiplex PCR, and TCRdb's table has in-frame clones only and misses some. The sample includes fewer than 400,000 clones, 90% of them seen just once. Sequenced sample: peripheral blood. J is TRBJ1-3 and V is TRBV5-6, with TRBD1 as a possible D gene (5 bases). The clonotype originates from a woman in her 30s with COVID-19, enrolled during active disease. DNA of the CDR3: TGTGCCAGCAGCCCGGGACCGCGGGAGGTTGGAAACACCATATATTTT. Amino acid sequence: CASSPGPREVGNTIYF.